The clone carrying this T cell receptor beta chain was detected only a few times. No antigen is known for it. Germline V gene sequence: CDR1 MNHNS, CDR2 SASEGT. The CDR3 loop spans 16 amino acids. The V gene lost 7 bases and the J gene lost 8 bases, with 26 bases spanning the gap. These data are taken from a study of metastatic and nonmetastatic thyroid tumors. Study background: Where malignant and benign thyroid patients were concerned, repertoires were compared across blood and tumor or nodule tissue. Study-wide results and limits: The reported finding was significantly higher TCR beta diversity in malignant thyroid tumors relative to benign nodules, in blood and tumor.

Thyroid surgery had not been preceded by any treatment in any patient. The authors' processing: A classifier of distant metastasis in papillary thyroid cancer was built from CDR3 differences (across clinicopathological groups). TCRdb called clones again from the PCR reads with MiXCR. Clone size and V and J calls follow TCRdb, not the original study. Of roughly 28,000 clones detected, 20% to 25% appear once; the ten largest clones hold approximately 39%. The receptor comes from a female donor with papillary thyroid cancer or a benign thyroid nodule (not recorded which). Some clones in this sample may be carry-over from other donors' samples. J is TRBJ1-2 and V is TRBV6-1; a weak D match, TRBD1 (6 bases). Source material: blood. CDR3: CASTPPGGARRRGYTF. The CDR3 DNA follows: TGTGCCAGCACTCCCCCGGGGGGGGCTCGGAGAAGGGGCTACACCTTC.